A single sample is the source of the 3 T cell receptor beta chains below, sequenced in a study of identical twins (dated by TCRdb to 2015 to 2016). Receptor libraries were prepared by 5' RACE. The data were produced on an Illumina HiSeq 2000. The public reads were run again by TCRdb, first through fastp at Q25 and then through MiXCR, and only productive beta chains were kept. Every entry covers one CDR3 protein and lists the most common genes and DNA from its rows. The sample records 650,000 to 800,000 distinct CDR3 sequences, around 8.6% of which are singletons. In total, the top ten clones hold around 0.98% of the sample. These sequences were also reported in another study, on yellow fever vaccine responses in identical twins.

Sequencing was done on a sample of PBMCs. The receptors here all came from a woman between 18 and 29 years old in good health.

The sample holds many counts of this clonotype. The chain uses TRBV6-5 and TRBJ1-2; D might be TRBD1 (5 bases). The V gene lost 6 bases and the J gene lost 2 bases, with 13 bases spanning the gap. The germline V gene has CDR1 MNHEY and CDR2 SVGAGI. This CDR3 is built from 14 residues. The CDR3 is CASRYRDVNYGYTF. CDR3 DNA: TGTGCCAGCAGGTACCGGGACGTAAACTATGGCTACACCTTC.

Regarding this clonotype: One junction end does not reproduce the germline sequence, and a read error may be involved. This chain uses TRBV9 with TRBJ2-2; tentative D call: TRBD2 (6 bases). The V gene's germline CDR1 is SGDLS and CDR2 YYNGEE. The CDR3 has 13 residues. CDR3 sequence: CASSVAVTGELLF. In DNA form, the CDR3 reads TGTGCCAGCAGCGTAGCTGTGACGGGGGAGCTGTTATTT. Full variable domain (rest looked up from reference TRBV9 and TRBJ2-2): DSGVTQTPKHLITATGQRVTLRCSPRSGDLSVYWYQQSLDQGLQFLIQYYNGEERAKGNILERFSAQQFPDLHSELNLSSLELGDSALYFCASSVAVTGELLFGEGSRLTVL.

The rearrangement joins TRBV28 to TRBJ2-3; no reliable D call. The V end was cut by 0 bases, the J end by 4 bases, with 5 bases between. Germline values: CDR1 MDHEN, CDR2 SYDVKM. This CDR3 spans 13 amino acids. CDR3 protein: CASSLWAPDTQYF. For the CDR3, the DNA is TGTGCCAGCAGTTTATGGGCACCAGATACGCAGTATTTT.